The clone carrying this TCR beta chain has just a few counts. Antigen specificity is unknown. Molecular barcoding with unique molecular identifiers was used for the TCRbeta library. Each CDR3 protein is one row after TCRdb ran MiXCR on the PCR reads. Counted here are 25,000 to 30,000 distinct CDR3 sequences, over 5% occurring once; the ten biggest clones make up roughly 7%. Germline V gene lookup returns CDR1 SNHLY and CDR2 FYNNEI. V lost 3 bases and J lost 6, with 14 bases in between. The CDR3 contains 14 residues. The entry originates in a study of T-cell reconstitution after alpha-beta-depleted transplantation in children. Broader study findings: One year after transplant, T-cell counts and diversity came mostly from newly produced T cells. Some patients owed their high day-60 TCRbeta diversity to surviving recipient T cells and thymic progenitors.

The material sequenced was PBMCs, mostly from graft donor cells, taken 180 days after TCRalphabeta/CD19-depleted stem cell transplant. The chain combines TRBV2 with TRBJ1-1; weak D call: TRBD1 (6 bases). The clonotype comes from a male patient aged 5 to 17 who had a stem cell transplant for acute myeloid leukemia, so the T cells may come from the graft donor. The CDR3 is CASSEDTGRAEAFF. The CDR3 region has the DNA TGTGCCAGCAGTGAGGATACAGGGAGGGCTGAAGCTTTCTTT.